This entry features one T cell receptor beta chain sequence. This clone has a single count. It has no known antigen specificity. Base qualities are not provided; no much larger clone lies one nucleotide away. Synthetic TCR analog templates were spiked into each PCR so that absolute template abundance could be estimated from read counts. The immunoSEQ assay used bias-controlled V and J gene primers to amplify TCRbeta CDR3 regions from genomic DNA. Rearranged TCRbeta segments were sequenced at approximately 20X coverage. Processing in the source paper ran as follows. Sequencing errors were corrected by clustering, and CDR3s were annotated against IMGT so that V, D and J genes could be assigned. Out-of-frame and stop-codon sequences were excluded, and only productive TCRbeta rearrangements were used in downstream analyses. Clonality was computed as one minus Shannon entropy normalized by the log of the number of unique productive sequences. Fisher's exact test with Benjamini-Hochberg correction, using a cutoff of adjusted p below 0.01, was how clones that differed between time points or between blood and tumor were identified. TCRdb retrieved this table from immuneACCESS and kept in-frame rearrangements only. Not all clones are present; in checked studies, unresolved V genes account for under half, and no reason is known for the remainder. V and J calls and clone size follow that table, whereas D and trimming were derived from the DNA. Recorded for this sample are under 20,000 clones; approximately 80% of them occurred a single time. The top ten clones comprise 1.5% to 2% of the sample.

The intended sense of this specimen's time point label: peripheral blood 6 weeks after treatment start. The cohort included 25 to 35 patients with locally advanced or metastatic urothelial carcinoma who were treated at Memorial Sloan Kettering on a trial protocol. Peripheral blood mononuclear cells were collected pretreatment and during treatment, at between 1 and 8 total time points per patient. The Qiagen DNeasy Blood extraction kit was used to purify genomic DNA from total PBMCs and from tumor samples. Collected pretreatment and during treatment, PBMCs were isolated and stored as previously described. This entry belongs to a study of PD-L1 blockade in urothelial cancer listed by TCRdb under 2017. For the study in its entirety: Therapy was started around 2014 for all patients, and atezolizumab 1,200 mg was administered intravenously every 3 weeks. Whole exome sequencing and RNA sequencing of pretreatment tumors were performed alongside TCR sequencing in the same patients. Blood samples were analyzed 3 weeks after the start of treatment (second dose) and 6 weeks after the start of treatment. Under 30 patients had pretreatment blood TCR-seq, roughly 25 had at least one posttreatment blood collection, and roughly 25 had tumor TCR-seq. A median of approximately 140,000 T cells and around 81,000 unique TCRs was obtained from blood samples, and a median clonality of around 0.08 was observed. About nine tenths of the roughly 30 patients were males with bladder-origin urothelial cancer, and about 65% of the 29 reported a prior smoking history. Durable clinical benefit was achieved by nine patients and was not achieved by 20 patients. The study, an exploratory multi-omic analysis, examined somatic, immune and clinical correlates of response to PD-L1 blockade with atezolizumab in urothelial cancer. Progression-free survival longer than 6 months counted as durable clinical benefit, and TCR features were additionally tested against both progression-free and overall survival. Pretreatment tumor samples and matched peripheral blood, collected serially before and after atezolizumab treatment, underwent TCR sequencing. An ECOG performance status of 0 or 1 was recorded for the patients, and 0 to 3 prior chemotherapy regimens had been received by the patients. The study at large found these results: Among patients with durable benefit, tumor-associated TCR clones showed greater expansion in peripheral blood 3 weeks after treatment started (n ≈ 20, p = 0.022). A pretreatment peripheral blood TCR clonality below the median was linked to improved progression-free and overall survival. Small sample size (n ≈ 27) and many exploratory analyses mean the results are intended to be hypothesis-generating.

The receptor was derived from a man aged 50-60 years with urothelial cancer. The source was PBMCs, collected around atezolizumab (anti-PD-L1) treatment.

Read as DNA, the sequence is TGTGCCAGCAGCCCAAAATGGGGGGGGAGGCAAGAGACCCAGTACTTC. Its coded protein is CASSPKWGGRQETQYF. The V and J segments used are TRBV11-2 and TRBJ2-5, with TRBD2 matching 7 junction bases. The germline V gene supplies CDR1 SGHAT and CDR2 FQNNGV. The germline V and J ends show losses of 5 bases and 2 bases respectively, and no gene match explains 11 bases of the junction. CDR3 length: 16 amino acids, cysteine to phenylalanine. The kept DNA is CDR3 alone, 48 bases in frame from the first base.